Below, one TCR beta chain is given with its context. Its antigen remains unknown. This record comes from a study of blood T cells in healthy people across ages. A second PCR, run for about 7 to 11 cycles, used a sample-barcoded 5' primer plus a J-beta primer mix. Every cDNA was tagged by a template-switch adaptor with 12 random nucleotides. MiXCR, applied by TCRdb to the 5' RACE reads, yields one record per CDR3 protein. The table lists roughly 680,000 distinct CDR3 sequences, under 65% of them singletons. Regarding the study as a whole: Diversity estimates from one million T cells were considered underestimates.

This clonotype originated in a woman older than 75 in good health. The material sequenced was blood.

CDR3 sequence reads: CASSQSGGKWTNYGYTF. The CDR3 nucleotides read TGCGCCAGCAGCCAAAGCGGTGGAAAGTGGACTAACTATGGCTACACCTTC. V gene TRBV4-1 combines with J gene TRBJ1-2; no reliable D call. Per germline, CDR1 MGHRA and CDR2 YSYEKL. The V end lost 2 bases, the J end lost 0 bases, and 16 bases lay between the germline ends. There are 17 residues in the CDR3.